Below, one T cell receptor (beta chain) is given with its context. The junction does not match germline at one end; this may be a read error. The sample belongs to a study of T cells after yellow fever vaccination. One entry per CDR3 protein, called by TCRdb with MiXCR from the 5' RACE reads. The data hold about 340,000 distinct CDR3 sequences, with around 13% observed a single time. CDR3 length equals 20 residues. Germline CDR1 is MRHNA and CDR2 is SNTAGT. Here the sequenced sample was CD4+ T cells sorted from PBMCs, taken 15 days after the yellow fever booster vaccination. The rearrangement links TRBV6-4 to TRBJ1-5, with 11 bases matching TRBD1. The TCR was taken from a man younger than 30 who received the YFV17D yellow fever vaccine. The CDR3 sequence: CVSSEVAGTGGPKSNQPQHF. In DNA form, the CDR3 reads TGTGTCAGCAGTGAAGTAGCCGGGACAGGGGGGCCGAAGAGCAATCAGCCCCAGCATTTT.